The 5 T cell receptor beta chains below come from one sample, sequenced in a study of molecular identifiers for immune sequencing clone quantification. TCRdb reprocessed the PCR reads with MiXCR, giving one entry per CDR3 protein. The data hold about 65,000 distinct CDR3 sequences, with around a sixth observed a single time. Sequenced material: naive CD8+ T cells from blood, with Jurkat cell RNA spiked in. This sample's subset: FACS-sorted CD8+CD4-CCR7+CD45RA+ naive T cells. The origin of the receptors is a human donor in good health. Some libraries in this study had Jurkat cell RNA spiked in.

A note on this clonotype: Sequence at one end of the junction differs from germline and may be a read error. V usage is TRBV29-1 and J usage is TRBJ2-7; possibly TRBD1 for D (7 bases). The CDR3 is made up of 13 amino acids. CDR1 SQVTM and CDR2 ANQGSEA come from the germline V gene. The CDR3 DNA is TGCAGCGTTGAAGGGCGGGACAGCTACGAGCAGAACTTC. This sequence encodes CSVEGRDSYEQNF.

As concerns this clonotype: Given a much more abundant clone one base away, this may be a read error. The chain couples TRBV7-9 to TRBJ2-7; 8 nucleotides match TRBD1. Germline V gene lookup returns CDR1 SEHNR and CDR2 FQNEAQ (reference sequence). The CDR3 has 12 residues. The CDR3 loop is CANSQTGGEQYF. The CDR3, as DNA: TGTGCCAACAGCCAAACAGGGGGCGAGCAGTACTTC.

Points on this clonotype: Just one base apart from a much larger clone, this may be a read error. This sequence joins TRBV11-2 and TRBJ1-4, with TRBD1 matching 12 bases. The CDR3 totals 16 residues. Germline loops: CDR1 SGHAT, CDR2 FQNNGV. CDR3 nucleotide sequence: TGTGCCAGCAGCTCCGCAACTGGGACAGGGGGCGAAAAACTGGTTTTT. It is translated as CASSSATGTGGEKLVF. The entire variable domain, with the rest obtained from reference TRBV11-2 and TRBJ1-4, is as follows: EAGVAQSPRYKIIEKRQSVAFWCNPISGHATLYWYQQILGQGPKLLIQFQNNGVVDDSQLPKDRFSAERLKGVDSTLKIQPAKLEDSAVYLCASSSATGTGGEKLVFGSGTQLSVL.

This clonotype was counted many times. The chain links TRBV7-9 to TRBJ2-1, with 7 bases identical to TRBD2. The J segment lost 8 bases and the V segment lost 4 bases, leaving 14 bases of the junction unmatched. Looked up from germline, CDR1 is SEHNR and CDR2 is FQNEAQ (reference sequence). CDR3 size: 16 residues. The CDR3 bases are TGTGCCAGCAGCTCAATCGGACTAGGTGTCCTCGATGAGCAGTTCTTC. Protein product: CASSSIGLGVLDEQFF.

This clonotype was recorded at least ten times. The V gene is TRBV4-3, the J gene TRBJ2-7; 7 bases agree with TRBD2. This CDR3 has 15 amino acids. Germline CDR1 and CDR2: LGHNA and YSLEER. Losses at the gene ends were 1 base for V and 4 bases for J; bases not matched to a gene: 7. The CDR3 bases are TGCGCCAGCAGCCAAGGTGGCGGGAGAGGGTACGAGCAGTACTTC. Translated, it gives CASSQGGGRGYEQYF.